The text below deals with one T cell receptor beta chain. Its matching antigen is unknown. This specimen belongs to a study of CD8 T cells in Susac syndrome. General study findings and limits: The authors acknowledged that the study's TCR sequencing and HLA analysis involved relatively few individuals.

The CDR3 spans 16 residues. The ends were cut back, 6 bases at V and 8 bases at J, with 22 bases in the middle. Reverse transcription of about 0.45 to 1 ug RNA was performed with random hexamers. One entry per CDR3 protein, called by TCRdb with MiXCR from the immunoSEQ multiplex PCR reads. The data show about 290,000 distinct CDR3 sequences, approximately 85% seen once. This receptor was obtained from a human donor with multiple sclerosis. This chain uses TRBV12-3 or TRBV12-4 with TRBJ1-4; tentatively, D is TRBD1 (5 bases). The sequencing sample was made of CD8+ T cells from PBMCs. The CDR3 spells CASSPDLAGAGEKLFF. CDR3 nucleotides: TGTGCCAGCAGCCCCGACCTGGCCGGGGCAGGAGAAAAACTGTTTTTT.